This note documents a single T cell receptor beta chain sequence. Here immunoSEQ multiplex PCR was the method, and the copy in TCRdb shows in-frame clones only, minus some. Of some 92,000 clones listed, around 77% are singletons. Trimming at V came to 8 bases and at J to 5 bases, leaving 4 bases not matched to a gene. CDR3 length: 12 amino acids. In germline, CDR1 is MNHEY, CDR2 SMNVEV (reference sequence). This sample was taken from a study of cytotoxic CD8 clonotypes in ibrutinib-treated CLL. The sequencing used PBMCs, collected after 24 months of ibrutinib treatment. The chain combines TRBV27 with TRBJ2-5, with 8 nucleotides matching TRBD2. This TCR was recovered from a human donor with chronic lymphocytic leukemia. The CDR3 bases are TGTGCCAGCGGCGGGAGGCGGGAGACCCAGTACTTC. It specifies CASGGRRETQYF.